This T cell receptor beta chain was obtained from a study of blood T cell repertoires in COVID-19. On the study more broadly: Italy, Spain and the United States were the sources of the convalescent and acute COVID-19 samples. Sample material is recorded as cDNA or gDNA derived from T cells, B-cell-depleted T cells, or PBMCs.

As originally analysed: Cell counts per sample came from amplifying reference gene primers. Sequenced by immunoSEQ multiplex PCR; TCRdb stores in-frame clones only, minus some. V and J calls and clone size are as listed in that table; D and trimming were resolved from the DNA. There are approximately 110,000 clones in the sample; about three quarters occur only once, and about 4.5% lies in the top ten. This clone has a single count. The sequencing input was peripheral blood. The clonotype comes from a human donor in a cohort sampled during active or convalescent COVID-19.

CDR3 nucleotide sequence: TGTGCCAGCAAAAGCGGGGGGCACAATGAGCAGTTCTTC. Protein product: CASKSGGHNEQFF. The rearrangement uses TRBV2 and TRBJ2-1, with TRBD2 matching 9 bases. The V segment lost 7 bases and the J segment 5 bases; nucleotides outside the gene matches: 3. This CDR3 region has 13 residues. Germline loops: CDR1 SNHLY, CDR2 FYNNEI.